The entry that follows covers one TCR beta chain sequence. What it binds is unknown. As every portion of the isolated RNA was reverse transcribed, the sequencing read expressed TCRB transcripts. The method was immunoSEQ multiplex PCR; TCRdb's version includes in-frame clones alone and lacks a portion of them. Found here are about 470,000 clones, approximately 31% of them singletons; the top ten hold 0.05% to 0.065%. The data originate from a study of beta chain features in type 1 diabetes. Study as a whole: Comparable age, gender and cell yields were observed in patients relative to healthy donors. All samples together contributed 90 million to 130 million sorted cells for examination. Study-level results: VDJ junctions sequenced from type 1 diabetes patients showed fewer insertions and more deletions.

In germline, CDR1 is SGDLS, CDR2 YYNGEE. Trimming removed 0 bases at V and 9 bases at J, with 10 bases between. The length of the CDR3 is 13 residues. This rearrangement joins TRBV9 to TRBJ2-1; D unclear. The sample consisted of naive CD4+ T cells from blood. This receptor was obtained from a man aged 18 to 30 in good health. In DNA, the CDR3 is TGTGCCAGCAGCGTAGCACCGAACGGTGAGCAGTTCTTC. This encodes CASSVAPNGEQFF.